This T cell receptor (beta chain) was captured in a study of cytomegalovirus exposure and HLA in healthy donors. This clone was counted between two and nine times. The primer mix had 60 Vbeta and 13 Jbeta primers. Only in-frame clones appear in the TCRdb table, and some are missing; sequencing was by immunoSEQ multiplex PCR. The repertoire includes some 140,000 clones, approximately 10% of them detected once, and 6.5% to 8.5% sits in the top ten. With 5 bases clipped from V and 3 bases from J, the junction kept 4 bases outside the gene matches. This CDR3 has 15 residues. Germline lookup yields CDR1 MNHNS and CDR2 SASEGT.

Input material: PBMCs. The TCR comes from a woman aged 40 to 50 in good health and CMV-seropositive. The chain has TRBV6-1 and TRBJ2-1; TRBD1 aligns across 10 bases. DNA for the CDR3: TGTGCCAGCAGTACCTGGACAGGGGGCTACAATGAGCAGTTCTTC. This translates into CASSTWTGGYNEQFF.